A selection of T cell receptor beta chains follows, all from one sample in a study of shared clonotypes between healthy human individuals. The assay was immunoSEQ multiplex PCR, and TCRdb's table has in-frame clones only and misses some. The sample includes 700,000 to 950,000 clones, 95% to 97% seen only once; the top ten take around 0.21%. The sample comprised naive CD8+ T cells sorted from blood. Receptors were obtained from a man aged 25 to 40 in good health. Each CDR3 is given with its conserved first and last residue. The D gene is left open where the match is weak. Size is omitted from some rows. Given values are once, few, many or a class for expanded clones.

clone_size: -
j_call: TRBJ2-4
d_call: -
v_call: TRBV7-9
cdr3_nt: TGTGCCAGCAGCCCAGAGCGCGGGAAGGTGGACAAAAACATTCAGTACTTC
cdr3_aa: CASSPERGKVDKNIQYF

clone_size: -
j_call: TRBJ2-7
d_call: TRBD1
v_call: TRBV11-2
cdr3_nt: TGTGCCAGCAGCTTAGATTCCAGGACAGGGGGCCCGTACTTC
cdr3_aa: CASSLDSRTGGPYF

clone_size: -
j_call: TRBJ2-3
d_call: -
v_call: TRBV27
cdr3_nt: TGTGCCAGCAAACCTCTCTCGGGGAGCACAGATACGCAGTATTTT
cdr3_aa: CASKPLSGSTDTQYF

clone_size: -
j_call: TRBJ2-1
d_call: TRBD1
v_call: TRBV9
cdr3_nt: TGTGCCAGCAGCGTAGCAGGGGGCTCCTACAATGAGCAGTTCTTC
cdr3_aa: CASSVAGGSYNEQFF

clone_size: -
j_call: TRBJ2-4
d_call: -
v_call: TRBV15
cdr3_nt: TGTGCCACCAGCAGGGCCGGGGGGCTGGTGGAAAACATTCAGTACTTC
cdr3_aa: CATSRAGGLVENIQYF

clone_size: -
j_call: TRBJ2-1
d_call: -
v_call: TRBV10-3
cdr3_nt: TGTGCCATCAGTGAGAAACAGGGTGGGTGGGAGCAGTTCTTC
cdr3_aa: CAISEKQGGWEQFF

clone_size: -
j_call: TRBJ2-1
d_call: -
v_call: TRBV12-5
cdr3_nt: TGTGCTAGTGGTTTGAACGAAGTAAATGAGCAGTTCTTC
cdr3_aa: CASGLNEVNEQFF

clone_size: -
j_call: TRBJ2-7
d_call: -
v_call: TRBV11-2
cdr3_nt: TGTGCCAGCAGCTTAGCCTGGGGATATAGCTACGAGCAGTACTTC
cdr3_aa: CASSLAWGYSYEQYF

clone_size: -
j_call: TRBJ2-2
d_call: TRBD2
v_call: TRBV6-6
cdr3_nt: TGTGCCAGCAGAGGACTAGCGGGAGACACCACCGGGGAGCTGTTTTTT
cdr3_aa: CASRGLAGDTTGELFF

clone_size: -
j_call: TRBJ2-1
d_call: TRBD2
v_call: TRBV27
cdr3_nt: TGTGCCAGCAGACTAGCGGGTTACAATGAGCAGTTCTTC
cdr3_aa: CASRLAGYNEQFF

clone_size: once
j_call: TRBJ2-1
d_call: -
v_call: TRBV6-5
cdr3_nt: TGTGCCAGCAGTTATGGTAATGCGAATGAGCAGTTCTTC
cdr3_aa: CASSYGNANEQFF

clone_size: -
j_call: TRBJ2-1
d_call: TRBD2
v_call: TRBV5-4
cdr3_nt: TGTGCCAGCAGCTTTAATGTCGGGCGACTAGCGCACAATGAGCAGTTCTTC
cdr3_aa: CASSFNVGRLAHNEQFF

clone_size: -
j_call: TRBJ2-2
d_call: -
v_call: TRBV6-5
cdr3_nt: TGTGCCAGCAGTTGGGGGGCGAACACCGGGGAGCTGTTTTTT
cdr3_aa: CASSWGANTGELFF

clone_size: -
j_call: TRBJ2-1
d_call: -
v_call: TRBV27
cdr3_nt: TGTGCCAGCAATTCAATTCTAGGCTCCCTGTACAATGAGCAGTTCTTC
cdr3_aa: CASNSILGSLYNEQFF